Sequencing of this T cell receptor beta chain was carried out in a study of cytomegalovirus exposure and HLA in healthy donors. Findings and limits, study-wide: Several V segments, TRBV6-2 and TRBV6-3 among them, could not be told apart and were dropped. Most TCR beta V segments were productive about 87% or about 30% of the time in an earlier analysis. A later analysis associated under 20,000 TCR beta sequences with HLA alleles at a 0.05 false discovery rate.

As for this clone: As yet, its antigen is unknown.

Trimming took 3 bases from V and 10 from J; bases not matched to a gene: 6. CDR1 and CDR2 from the germline V gene are KGHSH and LQKENI. The CDR3 spans 14 residues. Vbeta (60) and Jbeta (13) primers were used in the PCR. The data were produced by immunoSEQ multiplex PCR, yet TCRdb's version contains in-frame clones alone and is incomplete. The table has roughly 61,000 clones, around 89% seen once. Sequencing was done on a sample of PBMCs. The rearrangement joins TRBV18 to TRBJ1-6; 7 bases agree with TRBD1. The receptor was isolated from a man aged 30 to 45 in good health and CMV-seropositive. The CDR3 loop is CASSPGTDSSPLHF. The CDR3 bases are TGTGCCAGCTCACCCGGGACAGACAGCTCACCCCTCCACTTT.